The next 9 T cell receptor beta chains were all read from a single sample in a study of T cell repertoires in cytomegalovirus infection. From the reads, TCRdb called clonotypes with MiXCR, one entry per CDR3 protein. The data show 200,000 to 300,000 distinct CDR3 sequences, approximately 8.3% seen once. Sequenced input: PBMCs. The receptor set was obtained from a human donor in good health (CMV status not recorded). Some clones in this sample may be carry-over from other donors' samples.

This clonotype was counted a few times. V usage is TRBV12-3 or TRBV12-4 and J usage is TRBJ1-5; possible D gene TRBD1, 5 bases. Deletions cut 1 base from V and 4 bases from J, with 8 bases between. The CDR3 is 14 residues long. The chain's CDR3 is CASSLVAGNQPQHF. In nucleotides, the CDR3 is TGTGCCAGCAGTTTAGTGGCAGGGAATCAGCCCCAGCATTTT.

The gene calls are TRBV7-2 and TRBJ2-5; D is uncertain. Trimming left V 3 bases short and J 5 bases short, with 10 bases between. Germline V gives CDR1 SGHTA, CDR2 FQGNSA. CDR3 length equals 13 residues. Written as DNA, the CDR3 is TGTGCCAGCAGCTTCGTACATATGGAGACCCAGTACTTC. It yields the protein CASSFVHMETQYF.

At least ten counts were recorded for this clonotype. The genes are TRBV6-2 or TRBV6-3 and TRBJ2-1; 8 bases line up with TRBD2. The CDR3 has 18 residues. Trimming at V came to 0 bases and at J to 0 bases, leaving 7 bases not matched to a gene. CDR1 is MNHEY, CDR2 SVGEGT, per germline. The CDR3 loop reads CASSYSETSVSSYNEQFF. CDR3 DNA: TGTGCCAGCAGTTACTCGGAGACTAGCGTGAGCTCCTACAATGAGCAGTTCTTC.

This clonotype was detected ten times or more. This sequence joins TRBV7-2 and TRBJ2-5; 11 bases are a match to TRBD2. The ends lost 4 bases at V and 3 bases at J; junction bases unmatched: 10. CDR1 is SGHTA, CDR2 FQGNSA, per germline. The CDR3 is 17 residues long. The CDR3 here is CASSSLSGGAVEETQYF. In nucleotides, the CDR3 is TGTGCCAGCAGCTCCCTTAGCGGGGGGGCCGTAGAAGAGACCCAGTACTTC.

This clonotype has only a few counts. The chain has TRBV9 and TRBJ2-5; D ambiguous. Trimming pared 3 bases from V and 1 base from J, leaving 10 bases between. The CDR3 loop spans 14 amino acids. Germline V CDR1 and CDR2: SGDLS, YYNGEE. The CDR3 loop is CASSAFSRQETQYF. The CDR3 DNA reads TGTGCCAGCAGCGCATTCTCGCGCCAAGAGACCCAGTACTTC. The variable domain in full, completed from reference TRBV9 and TRBJ2-5, reads DSGVTQTPKHLITATGQRVTLRCSPRSGDLSVYWYQQSLDQGLQFLIQYYNGEERAKGNILERFSAQQFPDLHSELNLSSLELGDSALYFCASSAFSRQETQYFGPGTRLLVL.

There are a few counts of this clonotype. The genes are TRBV28 and TRBJ1-1, with D unclear. This CDR3 has 11 amino acids. Germline CDR1 and CDR2: MDHEN and SYDVKM. Trimming cost V 10 bases and J 8 bases, with 14 bases left between them. The CDR3 protein is CATYRLSEAFF. The CDR3 nucleotides are TGTGCCACCTATCGGCTCTCAGAAGCTTTCTTT.

The chain links TRBV7-4 to TRBJ2-3; 9 bases fit TRBD2. V was clipped by 3 bases and J by 4 bases; unmatched bases: 8. The germline V gene encodes CDR1 SGHVT and CDR2 SQSDAQ. CDR3 size: 16 residues. The CDR3 here is CASSFTGGGASDTQYF. In DNA form, the CDR3 reads TGTGCCAGCAGCTTTACTGGCGGGGGGGCCTCAGATACGCAGTATTTT. The whole variable domain, remainder taken from reference TRBV7-4 and TRBJ2-3, is GAGVSQSPRYKVAKRGRDVALRCDSISGHVTLYWYRQTLGQGSEVLTYSQSDAQRDKSGRPSGRFSAERPERSVSTLKIQRTEQGDSAVYLCASSFTGGGASDTQYFGPGTRLTVL.

This clonotype was counted at least ten times. The CDR3 coding sequence is TGTGCCAGCCAGTTCGGGGGGAGCTCTGGGGCCAACGTCCTGACTTTC. It codes for CASQFGGSSGANVLTF. V and J are TRBV7-2 and TRBJ2-6, with 7 bases fitting TRBD2. Trimming at V came to 8 bases and at J to 0 bases, leaving 7 bases not matched to a gene. The CDR3 spans 16 residues. The germline V gene encodes CDR1 SGHTA and CDR2 FQGNSA.

This clonotype occurred many times. The genes are TRBV7-6 and TRBJ1-6; 7 bases align to TRBD1. Trimming cost V 4 bases and J 2 bases; bases outside gene matches: 5. Germline V gives CDR1 SGHVS, CDR2 FNYEAQ. CDR3 length equals 16 residues. CDR3 coding DNA: TGTGCCAGCAGCTCCGAGACAGGGACCTATAATTCACCCCTCCACTTT. Amino acid sequence: CASSSETGTYNSPLHF. Full variable domain (outside the CDR3, taken from reference TRBV7-6 and TRBJ1-6): GAGVSQSPRYKVTKRGQDVALRCDPISGHVSLYWYRQALGQGPEFLTYFNYEAQQDKSGLPNDRFSAERPEGSISTLTIQRTEQRDSAMYRCASSSETGTYNSPLHFGNGTRLTVT.